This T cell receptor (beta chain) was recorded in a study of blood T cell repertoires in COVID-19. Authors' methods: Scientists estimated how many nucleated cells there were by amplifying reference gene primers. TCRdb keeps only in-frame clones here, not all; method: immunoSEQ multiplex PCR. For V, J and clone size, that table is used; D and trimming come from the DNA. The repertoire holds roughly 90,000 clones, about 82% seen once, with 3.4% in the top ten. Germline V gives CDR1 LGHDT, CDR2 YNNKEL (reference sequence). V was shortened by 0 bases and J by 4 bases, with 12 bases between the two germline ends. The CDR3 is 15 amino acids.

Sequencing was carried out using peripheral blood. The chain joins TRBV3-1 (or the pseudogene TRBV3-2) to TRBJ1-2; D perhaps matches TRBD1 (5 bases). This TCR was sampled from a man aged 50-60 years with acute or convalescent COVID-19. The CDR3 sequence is CASSQDTGGGYGYTF. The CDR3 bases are TGTGCCAGCAGCCAAGACACCGGGGGGGGCTATGGCTACACCTTC.